This T cell receptor beta chain was identified during a study of regulatory T cells in long-lasting Graves disease (dated by TCRdb to about 2021). For context, the study as a whole: Patients with newly diagnosed Graves' disease had been on antithyroid drugs for under 3 months. A total of roughly 33 samples were covered by TCR sequencing, comprising some 13 persistent and roughly 20 newly diagnosed Graves' disease patients. The study was registered as a clinical trial and conducted in China. Peripheral blood TCR sequencing and RNA sequencing compared persistent Graves' disease patients with newly diagnosed Graves' disease patients.

In this sample, this clonotype turned up many times. Its cognate antigen has yet to be identified. No base qualities exist here, and no much larger clone lies one base off it. The sample's time point label, decoded: newly diagnosed GD, antithyroid drugs for less than 3 months. For both TCR sequencing and RNA sequencing, RNA was extracted from PBMCs using TRIzol. The diagnosis of Graves' disease followed American Thyroid Association guidelines. Recruitment of patients was carried out at an endocrinology department in Xi'an, China. Each patient gave approximately 10 milliliters of peripheral blood, collected in an EDTA anticoagulant tube. Ficoll Paque Plus density gradient separation was used to isolate PBMCs, and no further T cell sorting was performed. An Agilent 2100 Bioanalyzer and agarose gel were used to check RNA quality, and a NanoDrop 2000 was used to measure RNA concentration. CDR1 and CDR2 were assigned from the germline V gene as SGHRS and YFSETQ. There are 15 amino acids in the CDR3, from cysteine to phenylalanine inclusive. The CDR3 DNA has 45 bases and is translated from base 1. Ends trimmed: V by 4 bases, J by 5 bases; bases unmatched to a gene: 8.

Library creation used multiplex PCR. Sequencing took place on an Illumina HiSeq 4000. To build TCR beta libraries, CDR3 regions were amplified by Arm-PCR using iRepertoire HTBI primers. Gel purification was performed on PCR products prior to sequencing. The paper's data handling went like this. Across samples, approximately 68 TRBV and roughly 13 TRBJ segments were identified and used for gene usage analysis of CDR3 amino acid clonotypes. COPE and FqMerger were used to merge filtered high-quality paired reads into contigs. Contigs were aligned with BLAST to IMGT TRBV, TRBD and TRBJ reference genes, and CDR3 was defined per IMGT. Highly expanded clones were defined as clonotypes with a frequency above 0.1%. Shannon entropy served as the measure of repertoire diversity, while the Gini coefficient captured V-J evenness. Clonotypes shared by more than one individual were considered public. The raw public reads went through TCRdb reprocessing: fastp at Q25, MiXCR clone calling, in-frame beta chains kept. Each record represents a unique CDR3 protein, reported with the most common genes and DNA among its rows. TCRdb's processing, not the study's, gives the V and J calls here. The sample table shows a few hundred thousand distinct CDR3 sequences, and roughly 10% are seen once. The top ten hold about 20% of the sample.

Paper-wide results and their limitations: Compared with newly diagnosed patients, patients with persistent Graves' disease had lower TCR Shannon entropy and fewer highly expanded clones, which suggests clonal expansion. Only the TCR beta chain was sequenced and analyzed. Patients with persistent disease shared more public clonotypes (about 2,500) than newly diagnosed patients did (more than 900). Because the primary lesion, thyroid tissue, could not be accessed, the study looked at peripheral blood alone. The small sample size was acknowledged by the authors as a limitation that may reduce accuracy. Preferential use of TRBV28, TRBJ1-2 and TRBJ2-5 was observed in persistent disease, whereas TRBV20-1 and TRBJ2-1 were favored in newly diagnosed disease.

These sequences were also reported in another study, on T cells in Graves' hyperthyroidism and ophthalmopathy. The second source states: Stable Graves' hyperthyroidism was defined as no progression to ophthalmopathy during 18 months of follow-up. The hyperthyroidism patients were between 18 and 65 years old and newly diagnosed, with a disease duration of less than 2 months. Any patient with an uncontrolled infection, another autoimmune disease, pregnancy or lactation was excluded. Diagnoses were based on clinical symptoms, serum thyroxine and TRAb, thyroid ultrasound and orbital computed tomography. The TCR CDR3 was subjected to a first round of RT-PCR using the HTBI primer set and the Qiagen OneStep RT-PCR kit. Most expanded thyroid clonotypes (frequency above 0.001) were also detected in blood, suggesting blood repertoires may reflect thyroid immune responses. In cross-validation, a model built on a 13 V-J signature told ophthalmopathy apart from stable hyperthyroidism with less than 90% sensitivity and about 81% specificity, and in testing the same model reached 80%/75%. In validation, the model predicted progression to ophthalmopathy a median of about 5.9 months before onset, with around 70% sensitivity and around 76% specificity. TCR V-J signatures able to tell the groups apart were searched for in a discovery cohort of more than 90 patients, of whom more than 40 had Graves' ophthalmopathy and around 56 had stable Graves' hyperthyroidism. Whether ophthalmopathy could be predicted prospectively was tested in an independent validation cohort made up of approximately 19 hyperthyroidism patients plus 17 patients who later progressed to ophthalmopathy. The 100 discovery patients were randomly divided into training and test sets at a 7:3 ratio. In addition, the study compared T-cell repertoires in thyroid tissue and in blood from roughly 6 Graves' hyperthyroidism patients. After blood sampling, hyperthyroidism patients were treated with methimazole at a starting dose of 30 mg daily, and ophthalmopathy patients were treated with high-dose intravenous methylprednisolone. A second multiplex PCR round built the libraries, followed by size selection and purification. Paired-end sequencing of the libraries was performed with 100 bp reads on an Illumina HiSeq2000. Raw data were processed with SOAPnuke, discarding reads with adapters, uncalled bases, mean Phred below 15, or no exact constant-primer or identifier match. COPE v1.2.5 was used to merge high-quality paired reads, and clonotypes were defined as unique nucleotide sequences. Clonotypes were aligned to IMGT TRBV, TRBD and TRBJ reference segments using MiTCR v1.1. The analysis included only V-J combinations with a frequency above 0.0001, which together covered roughly 99% of the repertoires. A TCS score was defined as the ratio between F50 (clonal expansion) and ExV (chaos), using BLOSUM62-based TCRdist between CDR3 peptides within each V-J. Welch's t-statistics and random forest reduced several hundred V-J features to about 13, which were used in a naive Bayes classifier (R e1071). No statistical method was used to set the sample size in advance, and investigators knew the group allocation. TCR Vbeta CDR3 sequencing of approximately 140 peripheral blood samples (under 45 ophthalmopathy, 75 to 85 hyperthyroidism and roughly 17 progressor patients) is reported in the paper.

The source material was peripheral blood mononuclear cells (PBMCs), sampled at new diagnosis, from a patient treated with antithyroid drugs. The rearrangement combines TRBV5-1 with TRBJ2-3, and 9 junction bases match TRBD2. This sequence originates from a woman between 18 and 30 years old with Graves disease. Donor details come from another sample of the same person, matched by shared clones. The DNA sequence is given as TGCGCCAGCAGCCCGGGACTAGCCTGGGAAGATACGCAGTATTTT. Its coded protein is CASSPGLAWEDTQYF.